The 30 T cell receptor beta chains given below trace back to one sample, sequenced in a study of post-analysis software for immune sequencing data. Libraries were made from TCR beta cDNA, and they carried unique molecular identifiers. TCRdb reprocessed the PCR reads via MiXCR and lists one record per CDR3 protein. Of roughly 730,000 distinct CDR3 sequences listed, roughly 30% are singletons. Overall study findings and caveats: When patients were compared with controls, 4 or 5 TRBV segments were more frequent, TRBV5-6, TRBV5-1 and TRBV20-1 among them.

No antigen is known for these receptors. Sequenced material: blood. The receptors were sampled from a girl aged 10 to 17 with multiple sclerosis.

The chain recombines TRBV4-3 with TRBJ2-7; TRBD1 matches 8 bases. This CDR3 is 16 amino acids long. Germline V lookup: CDR1 LGHNA, CDR2 YSLEER. V shed 0 bases and J 1 base; nucleotides not matched to a gene: 5. The CDR3: CASSQDPGQDSYEQYF. The CDR3 nucleotides read TGCGCCAGCAGCCAAGATCCGGGACAGGATTCCTACGAGCAGTACTTC.

This clonotype came up a few times. V usage is TRBV10-3 and J usage is TRBJ2-5; 10 nucleotides align to TRBD2. Germline V CDR1 and CDR2: ENHRY, SYGVKD. The CDR3 totals 17 residues. With V trimmed by 4 bases and J by 0 bases, 8 bases remained unmatched. In DNA form, the CDR3 reads TGTGCCATCAGTGGAGAGCGGGAGGGACCCAACCAAGAGACCCAGTACTTC. It translates to CAISGEREGPNQETQYF.

This chain uses TRBV11-2 with TRBJ2-3, with D possibly TRBD1 on 5 matching bases. Trimming removed 3 bases from V and 0 bases from J, with 13 bases in between. Germline CDR1 SGHAT, CDR2 FQNNGV. The CDR3 runs to 16 residues. The CDR3 bases are TGTGCCAGCAGCTTCCAGGGCAGGGATAGCACAGATACGCAGTATTTT. This translates into CASSFQGRDSTDTQYF.

The chain carries TRBV28 and TRBJ2-7, with 8 bases that match TRBD2. Germline V gene data show CDR1 as MDHEN and CDR2 as SYDVKM. The CDR3 contains 17 residues. The ends lost 8 bases at V and 0 bases at J; junction bases unmatched: 15. CDR3: CASQSLRGGTSSYEQYF. CDR3 bases: TGTGCCAGCCAATCACTGCGCGGGGGGACTAGCTCCTACGAGCAGTACTTC.

The rearrangement uses TRBV10-3 and TRBJ2-5, with D uncertain. CDR3 size: 9 residues. CDR1 is ENHRY, CDR2 SYGVKD, per germline. DNA of the CDR3: TGTATTGTACAAGAGACCCAGTACTTC. Translating it yields CIVQETQYF.

The sample holds one count of this clonotype. V is TRBV7-9 and J is TRBJ1-2; 8 nucleotides agree with TRBD1. The trim removed 5 bases at V and 2 bases at J, leaving 13 bases unmatched. The CDR3 has 17 residues. Per germline, CDR1 SEHNR and CDR2 FQNEAQ (reference sequence). The CDR3 region is CASSKPGQGVTNYGYTF. DNA of the CDR3: TGTGCCAGCAGCAAGCCTGGACAGGGAGTGACGAACTATGGCTACACCTTC.

This clonotype was found many times. This rearrangement joins TRBV7-2 to TRBJ2-1, with 7 bases fitting TRBD2. V lost 1 base and J lost 9; bases outside the gene matches: 3. Germline lookup yields CDR1 SGHTA and CDR2 FQGNSA. This CDR3 is built from 13 residues. The CDR3 DNA reads as TGTGCCAGCAGCTTAGATTGGGGGGGTGAGCAGTTCTTC. It specifies CASSLDWGGEQFF.

The chain uses TRBV6-5 and TRBJ1-1, with TRBD1 matching 9 bases. CDR1 MNHEY and CDR2 SVGAGI come from the germline V gene. Trimming took 6 bases from V and 5 from J; bases not matched to a gene: 7. This CDR3 comprises 14 residues. The CDR3 DNA is TGTGCCAGCAGGTCCCCGACAGGGGGGACTGAAGCTTTCTTT. This encodes CASRSPTGGTEAFF.

The J gene is TRBJ1-1, the V gene TRBV7-2; D ambiguous. The CDR3 extends over 13 amino acids. CDR1 is SGHTA and CDR2 is FQGNSA in the germline V gene. The V and J ends lost 2 bases and 8 bases respectively, with 12 bases between them. The CDR3 nucleotides read TGTGCCAGCAGCTTATTTTCGACCGCCGAAGCTTTCTTT. Translation: CASSLFSTAEAFF.

This chain uses TRBV20-1 with TRBJ1-6; D remains unclear. Trimming cost V 1 base and J 7 bases, with 17 bases left between them. The CDR3 is 16 amino acids. The germline gives CDR1 DFQATT, CDR2 SNEGSKA (reference sequence). In DNA form, the CDR3 reads TGCAGTGCTAGAGTCGGGGTGCCGGCGGGCAATTCACCCCTCCACTTT. It specifies CSARVGVPAGNSPLHF.

This clonotype came up a few times. The rearrangement joins TRBV7-9 to TRBJ1-5, with D maybe TRBD1 (6 bases). This CDR3 contains 14 residues. Trimming took 5 bases from V and 7 from J, leaving 15 bases between them. The V gene's germline CDR1 is SEHNR and CDR2 FQNEAQ (reference sequence). CDR3: CASSPSDSRQPQHF. As DNA, the CDR3 is TGTGCCAGCAGCCCCTCGGACAGCCGGCAGCCCCAGCATTTT.

The sample holds a few counts of this clonotype. The V gene is TRBV6-1, the J gene TRBJ1-6; 9 positions match TRBD1. CDR1 and CDR2 (germline): MNHNS, SASEGT. This CDR3 region has 17 residues. The ends lost 10 bases at V and 0 bases at J; junction bases unmatched: 10. CDR3 in DNA: TGTGCCACATGGGACAGGGCCAATCCCTCCTATAATTCACCCCTCCACTTT. Protein: CATWDRANPSYNSPLHF.

This rearrangement joins TRBV6-5 to TRBJ2-5; perhaps TRBD1 as D (6 bases). Per germline, CDR1 MNHEY and CDR2 SVGAGI. This CDR3 contains 13 residues. The germline V and J ends were trimmed by 5 bases and 1 base, with 8 bases remaining between them. The CDR3 DNA reads TGTGCCAGCAGTGAGGACAGCCAAGAGACCCAGTACTTC. This sequence encodes CASSEDSQETQYF.

The J gene is TRBJ2-7, the V gene TRBV19; no clear D. Germline-derived CDR1 and CDR2 are LNHDA and SQIVND (reference sequence). The V end was cut by 3 bases, the J end by 6 bases, with 12 bases between. The CDR3 has 13 amino acids. Here the CDR3 DNA reads TGTGCCAGTAGTATTAACGGCAGACGCGAGCAGTACTTC. Translated, it gives CASSINGRREQYF.

This clonotype was seen a few times. The chain links TRBV3-1 to TRBJ1-1; D call uncertain. Germline-derived CDR1 and CDR2 are LGHDT and YNNKEL (reference sequence). The CDR3 totals 14 residues. V was cut by 0 bases and J by 1 base, with 6 bases left in between. This chain's CDR3 is CASSQETRNTEAFF. The CDR3 region has the DNA TGTGCCAGCAGCCAAGAGACGCGGAACACTGAAGCTTTCTTT.

This chain links TRBV29-1 with TRBJ2-5; TRBD1 might be the D (6 bases). Germline CDR1 and CDR2: SQVTM and ANQGSEA. The germline V and J ends were trimmed by 5 bases and 5 bases, with 15 bases remaining between them. The CDR3 contains 13 residues. The CDR3 region is CSVSEQGTETQYF. CDR3 nucleotide sequence: TGCAGCGTTTCGGAACAGGGAACGGAGACCCAGTACTTC.

This clonotype was seen a handful of times. The gene calls are TRBV29-1 and TRBJ1-1; the D is unclear. CDR1 SQVTM and CDR2 ANQGSEA come from the germline V gene. This CDR3 contains 10 residues. Trimming stripped 7 bases from V and 3 bases from J, with 6 bases between. The CDR3 DNA is TGCAGCGCCGGTTACACTGAAGCTTTCTTT. This sequence encodes CSAGYTEAFF.

As for this clonotype: Mismatch with germline at one junction end may stem from a read error. The chain joins TRBV27 to TRBJ2-4; the match to TRBD1 covers 10 bases. The CDR3 has 20 amino acids. The germline V gene has CDR1 MNHEY and CDR2 SMNVEV (reference sequence). CDR3: CTSSAADRGRRFGTKNIQYF. Written as DNA, the CDR3 is TGTACCAGCAGTGCTGCCGACAGGGGGCGCAGGTTTGGCACCAAAAACATTCAGTACTTC.

The chain employs TRBV20-1 and TRBJ2-6; TRBD1 matches at 7 bases. CDR3 length equals 18 residues. The V segment lost 6 bases and the J segment 0 bases; nucleotides outside the gene matches: 14. Germline CDR1 and CDR2: DFQATT and SNEGSKA (reference sequence). The CDR3 DNA is TGCAGTGCACCTAAATCCGGGACAGTCCGCTCTGGGGCCAACGTCCTGACTTTC. This encodes CSAPKSGTVRSGANVLTF.

The chain carries TRBV5-1 and TRBJ2-1; 8 bases match TRBD2. This CDR3 spans 15 amino acids. CDR1 and CDR2 from the germline V gene are SGHRS and YFSETQ. V shed 4 bases, J shed 3 bases, and the junction held 6 bases outside the gene matches. The CDR3 loop reads CASSPSGGDYNEQFF. CDR3 nucleotides: TGCGCCAGCAGCCCCAGCGGGGGCGACTACAATGAGCAGTTCTTC.

The table lists this clonotype with a few counts. This chain's CDR3 is CASSYPTSGREQFF. CDR3 nucleotides: TGTGCCAGCAGTTACCCGACTAGCGGGAGGGAGCAGTTCTTC. The chain carries TRBV6-2 or TRBV6-3 and TRBJ2-1; the match to TRBD2 covers 13 bases. Germline trimming cut 2 bases from V and 10 bases from J; bases unmatched to any gene: 2. The CDR3 runs to 14 residues. Germline V lookup: CDR1 MNHEY, CDR2 SVGEGT.

This chain joins TRBV20-1 and TRBJ1-6; 7 bases are shared with TRBD1. The CDR3 runs to 14 residues. V trimming: 3 bases; J trimming: 5 bases; junction bases outside the gene matches: 4. Germline values: CDR1 DFQATT, CDR2 SNEGSKA (reference sequence). CDR3 amino acids: CSARRDSDNSPLHF. The DNA of the CDR3 is TGCAGTGCTAGGCGGGACAGTGATAATTCACCCCTCCACTTT.

The chain has TRBV3-1 and TRBJ2-3; the D call may be TRBD1 or TRBD2 (5 bases each). The V and J ends lost 4 bases and 2 bases respectively, with 13 bases between them. There are 15 residues in the CDR3. Germline-derived CDR1 and CDR2 are LGHDT and YNNKEL (reference sequence). The chain's CDR3 is CASSLLGADTDTQYF. As DNA, the CDR3 is TGTGCCAGCAGCCTACTCGGGGCGGACACAGATACGCAGTATTTT.

The gene calls are TRBV12-3 or TRBV12-4 and TRBJ1-6; 8 positions agree with TRBD1. With V trimmed by 4 bases and J by 0 bases, 14 bases remained unmatched. This CDR3 comprises 20 residues. CDR3 residues: CASSYWSTGGDSSYNSPLHF. The CDR3 region has the DNA TGTGCCAGCAGTTACTGGAGCACAGGGGGAGACAGCTCCTATAATTCACCCCTCCACTTT.

This clonotype was recorded a few times. The chain joins TRBV7-9 to TRBJ2-5; weak D call: TRBD2 (6 bases). The CDR3 is made up of 14 amino acids. The germline V gene encodes CDR1 SEHNR and CDR2 FQNEAQ (reference sequence). V gave up 2 bases and J gave up 3 bases, with 10 bases separating them. The CDR3 DNA follows: TGTGCCAGCAGCTTACGGGAGCTTGAAGAGACCCAGTACTTC. Translated: CASSLRELEETQYF.

This chain joins TRBV12-3 or TRBV12-4 and TRBJ1-6; no firm D call. V was shortened by 7 bases and J by 14 bases, with 18 bases between the two germline ends. This CDR3 comprises 13 residues. The CDR3 protein is CASTLREGKALHF. Written as DNA, the CDR3 is TGTGCCAGCACCCTACGGGAGGGAAAAGCCCTCCACTTT.

The table lists this clonotype with many counts. V is TRBV7-2 and J is TRBJ2-7, with a weak D call TRBD2 (5 bases). Germline loops: CDR1 SGHTA, CDR2 FQGNSA. Trimming removed 6 bases from V and 2 bases from J, with 8 bases in between. The CDR3 contains 12 residues. CDR3 region: CASSSGTYEQYF. Here the CDR3 DNA reads TGTGCCAGCAGTTCGGGGACCTACGAGCAGTACTTC.

The chain employs TRBV7-9 and TRBJ2-5; the D gene could be TRBD1 or TRBD2 (6 bases each). Deletions cut 5 bases from V and 5 bases from J, with 18 bases between. The CDR3 loop spans 15 amino acids. CDR1 is SEHNR and CDR2 is FQNEAQ in the germline V gene (reference sequence). The CDR3 loop reads CASSGFGGSGETQYF. CDR3 nucleotides: TGTGCCAGCAGCGGATTCGGGGGCTCCGGGGAGACCCAGTACTTC.

The CDR3: CASSFTGSQEETQYF. The CDR3 DNA reads as TGCGCCAGCAGCTTCACGGGATCTCAGGAGGAGACCCAGTACTTC. The V gene is TRBV5-1, the J gene TRBJ2-5, with TRBD2 as a possible D gene (5 bases). Germline CDR1 and CDR2: SGHRS and YFSETQ. The V end lost 2 bases, the J end lost 5 bases, and 16 bases lay between the germline ends. This CDR3 spans 15 amino acids.

The V and J genes are TRBV5-5 and TRBJ2-1, with D uncertain. CDR1 and CDR2 (germline): SGHKS, YYEKEE (reference sequence). There are 11 residues in the CDR3. The ends were cut back, 0 bases at V and 15 bases at J, with 10 bases in the middle. CDR3 DNA: TGTGCCAGCAGCTTGGTCGAGAAGGGGTTCTTC. Protein: CASSLVEKGFF.